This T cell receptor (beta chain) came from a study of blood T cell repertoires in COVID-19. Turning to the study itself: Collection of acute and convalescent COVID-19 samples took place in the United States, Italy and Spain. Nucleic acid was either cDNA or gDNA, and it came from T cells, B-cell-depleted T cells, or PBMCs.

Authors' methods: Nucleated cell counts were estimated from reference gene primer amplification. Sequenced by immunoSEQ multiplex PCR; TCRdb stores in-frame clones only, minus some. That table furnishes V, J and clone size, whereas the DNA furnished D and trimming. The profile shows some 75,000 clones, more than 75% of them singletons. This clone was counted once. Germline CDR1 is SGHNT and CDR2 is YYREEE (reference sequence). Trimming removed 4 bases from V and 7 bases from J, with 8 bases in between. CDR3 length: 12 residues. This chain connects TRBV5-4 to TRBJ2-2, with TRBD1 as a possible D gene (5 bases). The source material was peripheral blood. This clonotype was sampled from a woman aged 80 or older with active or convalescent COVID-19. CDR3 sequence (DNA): TGTGCCAGCAGCCCGGACAACGGGGAGCTGTTTTTT. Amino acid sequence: CASSPDNGELFF.